Presented here are 26 T cell receptor beta chains from one specimen sequenced in a study of shared T cell receptors in the human thymus. Sequencing used immunoSEQ multiplex PCR; TCRdb keeps in-frame clones, though not all of them. The table shows 640,000 or so clones, with more than 70% occurring only once. These data were likewise used in another study, on human thymus T cells.

The sequencing sample was made of thymocytes. All receptors come from a boy younger than two with a congenital heart defect.

The chain employs TRBV20-1 and TRBJ1-1; TRBD1 is a possible D gene (6 bases). Trimming took off 7 bases at V and 4 bases at J, with 10 bases between the two ends. CDR1 DFQATT and CDR2 SNEGSKA come from the germline V gene (reference sequence). The CDR3 has 11 residues. The CDR3 spells CSGQGTTEAFF. CDR3 nucleotides: TGCAGTGGTCAGGGGACCACTGAAGCTTTCTTT.

Only one count was recorded for this clone. The rearrangement joins TRBV11-2 to TRBJ1-6; D perhaps matches TRBD1 (5 bases). The CDR3 has 13 amino acids. The V and J ends lost 2 bases and 10 bases respectively, with 9 bases between them. CDR1 and CDR2 (germline): SGHAT, FQNNGV. The CDR3 DNA sequence: TGTGCCAGCAGCTTAAGGCAGGGATCACCCCTCCACTTT. Translated: CASSLRQGSPLHF. The full variable domain, with the rest looked up from reference TRBV11-2 and TRBJ1-6, is EAGVAQSPRYKIIEKRQSVAFWCNPISGHATLYWYQQILGQGPKLLIQFQNNGVVDDSQLPKDRFSAERLKGVDSTLKIQPAKLEDSAVYLCASSLRQGSPLHFGNGTRLTVT.

The V and J genes are TRBV18 and TRBJ1-1; a possible D gene is TRBD1 (5 bases). The length of the CDR3 is 15 residues. Germline V lookup: CDR1 KGHSH, CDR2 LQKENI. Trimming left V 0 bases short and J 1 base short, with 9 bases between. The CDR3 loop reads CASSPPRQTNTEAFF. The CDR3 bases are TGTGCCAGCTCACCACCTAGACAGACGAACACTGAAGCTTTCTTT.

This sequence joins TRBV28 and TRBJ2-1; 10 bases agree with TRBD1. Losses at the gene ends were 6 bases for V and 6 bases for J; bases not matched to a gene: 11. This CDR3 has 16 residues. The germline V gene has CDR1 MDHEN and CDR2 SYDVKM. This CDR3 is CASSTPGQGTGNEQFF. The CDR3, as DNA: TGTGCCAGCAGCACTCCGGGACAGGGGACCGGCAATGAGCAGTTCTTC.

This CDR3 reads CASSLGLADYNEQFF. CDR3 sequence (DNA): TGTGCCAGCAGTTTAGGCCTAGCGGACTACAATGAGCAGTTCTTC. V is TRBV28 and J is TRBJ2-1; TRBD2 matches at 7 bases. Germline loops: CDR1 MDHEN, CDR2 SYDVKM. The CDR3 consists of 15 residues. V gave up 2 bases and J gave up 3 bases; unmatched junction bases: 4.

The chain recombines TRBV6-5 with TRBJ2-7; D may be TRBD2 (6 bases). Trimming shortened V by 2 bases and J by 4 bases, and 15 bases separated the two germline ends. Germline V lookup: CDR1 MNHEY, CDR2 SVGAGI. This CDR3 is built from 15 residues. The chain's CDR3 is CASSYRTGRHYEQYF. The DNA for the CDR3 is TGTGCCAGCAGTTACCGTACGGGGAGGCATTACGAGCAGTACTTC.

V gene TRBV5-6 combines with J gene TRBJ2-6, with D uncertain. Trimming took 4 bases from V and 2 from J, leaving 19 bases between them. Per the germline V gene, CDR1 is SGHDT and CDR2 is YYEEEE. CDR3 length: 18 amino acids. For the CDR3, the DNA is TGTGCCAGCAGCCCCGAGGTGGTGGTGGTTCCTGGGGCCAACGTCCTGACTTTC. Protein: CASSPEVVVVPGANVLTF.

The chain couples TRBV7-3 to TRBJ1-6; maybe TRBD1 (6 bases). The germline V and J ends were trimmed by 2 bases and 3 bases, with 8 bases remaining between them. The germline V gene has CDR1 SGHTA and CDR2 FQGTGA. The CDR3 consists of 15 residues. The CDR3 DNA reads as TGTGCCAGCAGCTTACAGGGGAGCTATAATTCACCCCTCCACTTT. Residues: CASSLQGSYNSPLHF.

The genes are TRBV11-2 and TRBJ1-2; D is uncertain. CDR1 and CDR2 from the germline V gene are SGHAT and FQNNGV. The CDR3 is made up of 13 amino acids. Trimming removed 2 bases from V and 8 bases from J, with 12 bases in between. In DNA form, the CDR3 reads TGTGCCAGCAGCTTACTTTGGCATATCGGCTACACCTTC. This encodes CASSLLWHIGYTF.

The J gene is TRBJ1-2, the V gene TRBV25-1; D uncertain. Trimming stripped 3 bases from V and 8 bases from J, with 19 bases between. The germline CDR1 and CDR2 sequences are MGHDK and SYGVNS. This CDR3 comprises 15 residues. The CDR3 loop is CASSDYLGVVYGYTF. CDR3 bases: TGTGCCAGCAGTGACTACCTGGGCGTAGTCTACGGCTACACCTTC.

The chain employs TRBV5-4 and TRBJ2-3; D is unresolved. V lost 2 bases, J lost 0 bases, and 16 bases lay in between. This CDR3 has 17 amino acids. Germline V lookup: CDR1 SGHNT, CDR2 YYREEE (reference sequence). The CDR3 nucleotides read TGTGCCAGCAGCTTCCTCCCATTACAGTCTAGCACAGATACGCAGTATTTT. This sequence encodes CASSFLPLQSSTDTQYF. Complete variable domain (other parts from reference TRBV5-4 and TRBJ2-3): ETGVTQSPTHLIKTRGQQVTLRCSSQSGHNTVSWYQQALGQGPQFIFQYYREEENGRGNFPPRFSGLQFPNYSSELNVNALELDDSALYLCASSFLPLQSSTDTQYFGPGTRLTVL.

The gene calls are TRBV5-6 and TRBJ2-7, with TRBD1 matching over 10 bases. Germline trimming cut 4 bases from V and 2 bases from J; bases unmatched to any gene: 6. Looked up from germline, CDR1 is SGHDT and CDR2 is YYEEEE. This CDR3 has 15 amino acids. CDR3 nucleotides: TGTGCCAGCAGCCCGGGACAGGGGACCACCTACGAGCAGTACTTC. Translating it yields CASSPGQGTTYEQYF.

The chain employs TRBV7-9 and TRBJ1-6, with D maybe TRBD1 (6 bases). Trimming shortened V by 1 base and J by 5 bases, and 12 bases separated the two germline ends. Germline CDR1 reads SEHNR; CDR2 reads FQNEAQ (reference sequence). CDR3 size: 16 residues. DNA of the CDR3: TGTGCCAGCAGCTTAGGGAATTCAGGGGATAATTCACCCCTCCACTTT. Translating it yields CASSLGNSGDNSPLHF.

V and J are TRBV6-6 and TRBJ2-7; TRBD1 agrees at 9 bases. Germline V gene data show CDR1 as MNHNY and CDR2 as SVGAGI (reference sequence). The CDR3 is 15 residues long. Trimming cost V 2 bases and J 0 bases; bases outside gene matches: 2. The CDR3 DNA reads TGTGCCAGCAGTTACCAGACAGGGGGCTCCTACGAGCAGTACTTC. Translation: CASSYQTGGSYEQYF.

The chain carries TRBV2 and TRBJ2-7; 11 nucleotides align to TRBD2. CDR1 is SNHLY and CDR2 is FYNNEI in the germline V gene. J lost 0 bases, V lost 6 bases, and 10 bases had no gene match. The CDR3 spans 17 residues. CDR3 nucleotides: TGTGCCAGCAGCCTCGGACTAGCGGGCAGCGGCTCCTACGAGCAGTACTTC. Its translation: CASSLGLAGSGSYEQYF.

V gene TRBV4-2 combines with J gene TRBJ1-4; possible D gene TRBD1, 6 bases. CDR3 size: 16 residues. Trimming took off 5 bases at V and 8 bases at J, with 21 bases between the two ends. Germline loops: CDR1 LGHNA, CDR2 YNFKEQ. Written as DNA, the CDR3 is TGTGCCAGCAGCAATCTACGGGGGGGCGGGAAGGAAAAACTGTTTTTT. It encodes CASSNLRGGGKEKLFF.

The chain combines TRBV2 with TRBJ2-7, with TRBD1 identical over 7 bases. The CDR3 covers 17 residues. Trimming removed 7 bases from V and 6 bases from J; junction bases left unmatched: 21. CDR1 is SNHLY, CDR2 FYNNEI, per germline. DNA for the CDR3: TGTGCCAGCACCCACCAGGGACAGCCAACAGCGGCGGGCGAGCAGTACTTC. This encodes CASTHQGQPTAAGEQYF.

V gene TRBV4-1 combines with J gene TRBJ1-2; 9 nucleotides agree with TRBD1. This CDR3 is 15 amino acids long. V lost 4 bases to trimming and J lost 6 bases; unmatched junction nucleotides: 9. The V gene's germline CDR1 is MGHRA and CDR2 YSYEKL. The CDR3 loop reads CASSLIDRGIDGYTF. CDR3 DNA: TGCGCCAGCAGCCTGATAGACAGGGGGATCGATGGCTACACCTTC.

J is TRBJ2-7 and V is TRBV5-8; 9 bases align to TRBD1. The V and J ends lost 1 base and 3 bases, in that order; junction bases with no gene match: 14. The CDR3 covers 18 residues. Germline CDR1 SGHTS, CDR2 YDEGEE. CDR3 sequence reads: CASSLNGDRGSGHYEQYF. The DNA for the CDR3 is TGTGCCAGCAGCTTGAATGGTGACAGGGGGAGTGGGCACTACGAGCAGTACTTC.

V is TRBV30 and J is TRBJ1-1; D gene unclear. The germline V and J ends were trimmed by 3 bases and 2 bases, with 16 bases remaining between them. The CDR3 contains 15 residues. The germline CDR1 and CDR2 sequences are GTSNPN and SVGIG (reference sequence). DNA of the CDR3: TGTGCCTGGAGAAGTGGGAGGAAAGGAAACACTGAAGCTTTCTTT. Its protein is CAWRSGRKGNTEAFF.

The chain recombines TRBV19 with TRBJ1-3; D is perhaps TRBD1 (6 bases). This CDR3 comprises 16 residues. V was pared by 6 bases and J by 4 bases, with 19 bases between. CDR1 is LNHDA, CDR2 SQIVND, per germline (reference sequence). For the CDR3, the DNA is TGTGCCAGTAGATCCGGTCAGGGGCGCGCAGGAAACACCATATATTTT. Protein product: CASRSGQGRAGNTIYF.

The V call is TRBV2, the J call TRBJ2-3; TRBD2 aligns across 13 bases. The CDR3 length is 19 residues. The germline V gene encodes CDR1 SNHLY and CDR2 FYNNEI. J was trimmed by 4 bases and V by 6 bases; bases with no gene match: 16. In DNA form, the CDR3 reads TGTGCCAGCAGGTCCGATACCGAGACTAGCGGGAGGATGTCAGATACGCAGTATTTT. It codes for CASRSDTETSGRMSDTQYF. The complete variable domain, with remaining parts taken from reference TRBV2 and TRBJ2-3, reads EPEVTQTPSHQVTQMGQEVILRCVPISNHLYFYWYRQILGQKVEFLVSFYNNEISEKSEIFDDQFSVERPDGSNFTLKIRSTKLEDSAMYFCASRSDTETSGRMSDTQYFGPGTRLTVL.

The chain carries TRBV9 and TRBJ2-7; D gene ambiguous. The germline V gene has CDR1 SGDLS and CDR2 YYNGEE. Trimming left V 0 bases short and J 2 bases short, with 18 bases between. The CDR3 spans 17 residues. CDR3 amino acids: CASSVAPGGLTTYEQYF. The CDR3, as DNA: TGTGCCAGCAGCGTAGCTCCCGGTGGGCTGACCACCTACGAGCAGTACTTC.

This chain joins TRBV18 and TRBJ1-1; D is possibly TRBD1 (6 bases). Germline V gene sequence: CDR1 KGHSH, CDR2 LQKENI. Trimming pared 4 bases from V and 0 bases from J, leaving 21 bases between. There are 18 residues in the CDR3. The CDR3 DNA follows: TGTGCCAGCTCACGTGTGGGGGGGCTAGGGACCATGAACACTGAAGCTTTCTTT. This encodes CASSRVGGLGTMNTEAFF.

The count of this clone is one. The genes are TRBV10-3 and TRBJ2-1; TRBD2 matches 10 bases. The CDR3 covers 14 residues. Germline V CDR1 and CDR2: ENHRY, SYGVKD. After removal of 6 bases from V and 8 bases from J, the junction contained 7 bases not matched to a gene. The CDR3 DNA follows: TGTGCCATCAGAACTAGCGGGATGGGGGATGAGCAGTTCTTC. It translates to CAIRTSGMGDEQFF.

The rearrangement joins TRBV10-3 to TRBJ2-5; 10 bases align to TRBD2. Germline CDR1 and CDR2: ENHRY and SYGVKD. This CDR3 contains 14 residues. Losses at the gene ends were 6 bases for V and 5 bases for J; bases not matched to a gene: 6. The CDR3 loop reads CAIRTGTSAETQYF. The CDR3 DNA follows: TGTGCCATCAGAACCGGGACTAGCGCTGAGACCCAGTACTTC.